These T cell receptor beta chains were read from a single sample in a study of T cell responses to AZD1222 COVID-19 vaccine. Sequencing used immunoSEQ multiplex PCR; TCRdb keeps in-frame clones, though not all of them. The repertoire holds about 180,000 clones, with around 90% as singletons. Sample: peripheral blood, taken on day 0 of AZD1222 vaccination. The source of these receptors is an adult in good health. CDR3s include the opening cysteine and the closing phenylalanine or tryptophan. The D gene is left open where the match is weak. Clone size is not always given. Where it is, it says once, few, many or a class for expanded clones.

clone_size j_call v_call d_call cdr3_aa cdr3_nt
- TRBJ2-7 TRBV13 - CASSPPEWSNEQYF TGTGCCAGCAGTCCCCCGGAGTGGAGTAACGAGCAGTACTTC
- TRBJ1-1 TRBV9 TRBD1 CASSVGGGRGGTEAFF TGTGCCAGCAGCGTAGGAGGGGGCAGAGGGGGGACTGAAGCTTTCTTT
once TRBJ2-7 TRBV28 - CASSHGTHEQYF TGTGCCAGCAGTCACGGGACTCACGAGCAGTACTTC
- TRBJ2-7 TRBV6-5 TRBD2 CASSYSSGGSHEQYF TGTGCCAGCAGTTACTCCTCGGGAGGGAGCCACGAGCAGTACTTC
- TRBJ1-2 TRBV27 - CASSLLPPLGGIGYTF TGTGCCAGCAGTTTATTACCCCCTTTGGGGGGCATTGGCTACACCTTC
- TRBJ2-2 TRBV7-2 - CASSLDGELFF TGTGCCAGCAGCTTAGACGGGGAGCTGTTTTTT
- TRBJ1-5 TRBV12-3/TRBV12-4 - CASSLKVGQPQHF TGTGCCAGCAGTTTAAAGGTGGGTCAGCCCCAGCATTTT
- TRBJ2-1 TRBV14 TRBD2 CASSRGLAGRSRNEQFF TGTGCCAGCAGCCGGGGACTAGCGGGCAGGAGTAGGAATGAGCAGTTCTTC
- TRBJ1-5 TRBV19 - CASSIVTKGINQPQHF TGTGCCAGTAGTATAGTTACCAAAGGGATCAATCAGCCCCAGCATTTT
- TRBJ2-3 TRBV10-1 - CASSGVVVGSYMGADTQYF TGCGCCAGCAGTGGCGTGGTGGTCGGGAGTTACATGGGAGCAGATACGCAGTATTTT
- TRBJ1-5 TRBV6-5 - CASTLTLQGAQPQHF TGTGCCAGCACCCTTACTCTACAGGGAGCGCAGCCCCAGCATTTT
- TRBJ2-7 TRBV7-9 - CASSRTVGYEQYF TGTGCCAGCAGCAGGACGGTCGGGTACGAGCAGTACTTC
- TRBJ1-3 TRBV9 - CASSVDGRNTIYF TGTGCCAGCAGCGTAGACGGCCGTAACACCATATATTTT
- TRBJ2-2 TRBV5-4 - CASSFMGHRSTGELFF TGTGCCAGCAGCTTTATGGGACATAGGAGCACCGGGGAGCTGTTTTTT
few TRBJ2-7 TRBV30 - CAWSGNTQGEQYF TGTGCCTGGAGTGGAAACACTCAGGGTGAGCAGTACTTC
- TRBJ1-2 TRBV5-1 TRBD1 CASSSNTGGRSRSGGYTF TGCGCCAGCAGCTCCAATACAGGGGGCAGATCCCGCTCGGGGGGCTACACCTTC
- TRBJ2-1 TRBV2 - CASSGLPTNNEQFF TGTGCCAGCAGTGGGCTACCTACGAACAATGAGCAGTTCTTC
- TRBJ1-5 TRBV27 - CASSVDTRVNQPQHF TGTGCCAGCAGCGTCGACACCCGAGTAAATCAGCCCCAGCATTTT
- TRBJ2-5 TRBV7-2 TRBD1 CASSKTGGVDQYF TGTGCCAGCAGCAAGACAGGGGGGGTTGACCAGTACTTC
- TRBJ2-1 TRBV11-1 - CASSFRVFQGHNEQFF TGTGCCAGCAGCTTCCGGGTTTTCCAGGGGCACAATGAGCAGTTCTTC
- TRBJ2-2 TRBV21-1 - CASSLRGTGPLFF TGTGCCAGCAGCCTCCGGGGGACAGGGCCGCTGTTTTTT
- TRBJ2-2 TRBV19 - CATGANTGELFF TGTGCCACGGGTGCGAACACCGGGGAGCTGTTTTTT
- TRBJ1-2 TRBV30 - CACKRGESFGGYTF TGTGCCTGTAAGAGGGGCGAGTCCTTCGGGGGCTACACCTTC
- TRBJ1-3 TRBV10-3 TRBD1 CAISESYRGRNTIYF TGTGCCATCAGTGAGTCGTACAGGGGGCGAAACACCATATATTTT
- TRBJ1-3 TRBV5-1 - CASSLGAGGNTIYF TGCGCCAGCAGCTTGGGGGCAGGAGGAAACACCATATATTTT
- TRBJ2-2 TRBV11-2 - CASSSRPNTGELFF TGTGCCAGCAGCTCCCGCCCTAACACCGGGGAGCTGTTTTTT
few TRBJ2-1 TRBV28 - CASSLGPGSPREQFF TGTGCCAGCAGTTTAGGGCCGGGATCCCCTCGGGAGCAGTTCTTC
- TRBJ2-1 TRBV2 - CASRVAESNEQFF TGTGCCTCTAGGGTAGCGGAGTCCAATGAGCAGTTCTTC
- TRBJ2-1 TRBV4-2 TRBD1 CASSARGPYNEQFF TGTGCCAGCAGCGCCAGGGGGCCATACAATGAGCAGTTCTTC
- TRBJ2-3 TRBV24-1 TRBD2 CATSDPTTAGGYTDTQYF TGTGCCACCAGTGATCCTACGACTGCCGGGGGGTACACAGATACGCAGTATTTT
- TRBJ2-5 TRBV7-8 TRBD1 CASSSRQGRWETQYF TGTGCCAGCAGCTCCCGACAGGGGCGGTGGGAGACCCAGTACTTC
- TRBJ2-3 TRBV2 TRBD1 CASSPGTGSTDTQYF TGTGCCAGCAGCCCCGGGACAGGGAGCACAGATACGCAGTATTTT
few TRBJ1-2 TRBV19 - CASSIDNRGGGYGYTF TGTGCCAGTAGTATAGACAATAGGGGAGGGGGATATGGCTACACCTTC
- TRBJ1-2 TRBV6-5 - CASRLLGGDYGYTF TGTGCCAGCAGGCTCCTTGGGGGAGACTATGGCTACACCTTC
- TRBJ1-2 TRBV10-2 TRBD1 CASSDGTGGWGYGYTF TGCGCCAGCAGTGATGGGACAGGGGGCTGGGGCTATGGCTACACCTTC
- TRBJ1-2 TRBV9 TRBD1 CASSASGGANYGYTF TGTGCCAGCAGCGCGTCAGGGGGCGCGAACTATGGCTACACCTTC
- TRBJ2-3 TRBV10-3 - CAISGGRTSTDTQYF TGTGCCATCAGTGGTGGGAGAACTAGCACAGATACGCAGTATTTT
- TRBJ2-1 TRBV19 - CASSHLRGLNEQFF TGTGCCAGTAGCCACCTGCGTGGGCTGAATGAGCAGTTCTTC
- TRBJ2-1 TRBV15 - CATSPSSYNEQFF TGTGCCACCAGCCCTAGCTCCTACAATGAGCAGTTCTTC
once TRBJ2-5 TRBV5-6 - CASSLESGNRETQYF TGTGCCAGCAGCTTAGAGTCAGGGAATCGAGAGACCCAGTACTTC
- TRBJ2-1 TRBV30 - CAWGRTVNEQFF TGTGCCTGGGGCCGGACAGTCAATGAGCAGTTCTTC
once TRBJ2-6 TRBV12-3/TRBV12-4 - CASSSGANVLTF TGTGCCAGCAGTTCGGGGGCCAACGTCCTGACTTTC
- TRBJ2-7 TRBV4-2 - CASSPGGPGEQYF TGTGCCAGCAGCCCCGGAGGGCCTGGCGAGCAGTACTTC
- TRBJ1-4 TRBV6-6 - CASSYSAPAEKLFF TGTGCCAGCAGTTACTCGGCCCCTGCGGAAAAACTGTTTTTT
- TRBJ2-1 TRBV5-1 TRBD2 CASKAVAGSHEQFF TGCGCCAGCAAGGCGGTAGCGGGATCCCATGAGCAGTTCTTC
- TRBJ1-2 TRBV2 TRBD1 CASIPQGAYGYTF TGTGCCAGCATCCCGCAGGGGGCCTATGGCTACACCTTC
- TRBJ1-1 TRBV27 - CASSLRGETEAFF TGTGCCAGCAGTTTGCGAGGGGAGACTGAAGCTTTCTTT
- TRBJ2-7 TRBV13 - CASSWGRNEQYF TGTGCCAGCAGCTGGGGACGCAACGAGCAGTACTTC
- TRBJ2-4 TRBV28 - CASSFGGLAKNIQYF TGTGCCAGCAGTTTCGGAGGACTAGCCAAAAACATTCAGTACTTC
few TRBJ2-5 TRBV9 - CASSVGTLEAETQYF TGTGCCAGCAGCGTTGGGACACTCGAGGCGGAGACCCAGTACTTC
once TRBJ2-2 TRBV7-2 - CASSLAAGAIGELFF TGTGCCAGCAGCTTAGCGGCGGGGGCAATCGGGGAGCTGTTTTTT
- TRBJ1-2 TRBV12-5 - CASGLGTANYGYTF TGTGCTAGTGGTTTGGGGACAGCGAACTATGGCTACACCTTC
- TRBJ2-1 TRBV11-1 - CASTLGGTSSYNEQFF TGTGCCAGCACCTTAGGCGGGACCAGCTCCTACAATGAGCAGTTCTTC
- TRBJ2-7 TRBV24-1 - CATFDRIPEQYF TGTGCCACCTTCGACAGGATACCCGAGCAGTACTTC
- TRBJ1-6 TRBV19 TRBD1 CASSIDQRTGYAPLHF TGTGCCAGTAGTATAGATCAGAGGACAGGGTATGCACCCCTCCACTTT
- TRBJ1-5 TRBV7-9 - CASSPLGDNNQPQHF TGTGCCAGCAGTCCACTGGGGGACAACAATCAGCCCCAGCATTTT